The clone carrying this TCR beta chain was counted a few times. Template switching, a step in the protocol, added a universal primer site, and cDNA carried unique molecular identifiers. TCRdb re-called the 5' RACE reads through MiXCR, storing one row per CDR3 protein. The sample has 150,000 or so distinct CDR3 sequences, under 4.5% seen once. This entry belongs to a study of identical twins. V lost 3 bases to trimming and J lost 2 bases, with 11 bases between them. Germline CDR1 and CDR2: MDHEN and SYDVKM. The CDR3 runs to 15 residues. Sequences were obtained from memory T cells sorted from blood. The receptor comes from a man aged 18 to 30 in good health. J is TRBJ1-5 and V is TRBV28, with D possibly being TRBD1 (5 bases). The DNA for the CDR3 is TGTGCCAGCAGTTTGGGGGGGACGCGCAATCAGCCCCAGCATTTT. It codes for CASSLGGTRNQPQHF.